A selection of T cell receptor beta chains follows, all from one sample in a study of PD-1 blockade in mismatch repair-deficient tumors. Sequenced by immunoSEQ multiplex PCR; TCRdb stores in-frame clones only, minus some. The repertoire has some 100,000 clones, approximately 83% of them found once; the top ten carry approximately 6.7%. Sequences were derived from peripheral blood, sampled about 36 weeks after starting pembrolizumab. These TCRs come from an adult with mismatch repair-deficient cancer. CDR3s include the opening cysteine and the closing phenylalanine or tryptophan. Each record gives: clone size, D gene, V gene, J gene, CDR3 protein, CDR3 DNA. A D gene is named only where the DNA matches it firmly. Not every row has a clone size; where given, it reads once, few, many or a size class.

.,TRBD1,TRBV6-6,TRBJ2-7,CASSYSDRSYEQYF,TGTGCCAGCAGTTATTCGGACAGGTCCTACGAGCAGTACTTC
.,TRBD1,TRBV5-1,TRBJ1-1,CASSWTGDTEAFF,TGCGCCAGCAGCTGGACAGGGGACACTGAAGCTTTCTTT
.,TRBD2,TRBV5-1,TRBJ2-3,CASSLGLAESTDTQYF,TGCGCCAGCAGCTTGGGACTAGCAGAAAGCACAGATACGCAGTATTTT
.,TRBD1,TRBV4-1,TRBJ2-7,CASSQVTGGSYEQYF,TGCGCCAGCAGCCAAGTCACAGGGGGCTCCTACGAGCAGTACTTC
.,TRBD2,TRBV10-1,TRBJ2-1,CASSQTSGNNEQFF,TGCGCCAGCAGCCAAACTAGCGGAAACAATGAGCAGTTCTTC
.,.,TRBV18,TRBJ1-1,CASSPIIGVEAFF,TGTGCCAGCTCTCCAATTATTGGTGTTGAAGCTTTCTTT
.,.,TRBV5-1,TRBJ2-1,CASSSLGGNEQFF,TGCGCCAGCAGCTCCCTAGGGGGTAATGAGCAGTTCTTC
.,.,TRBV7-2,TRBJ2-7,CASSLDGAFWQYF,TGTGCCAGCAGCTTAGATGGGGCGTTCTGGCAGTACTTC
.,TRBD1,TRBV7-9,TRBJ2-5,CASSPPTGKGKETQYF,TGTGCCAGCAGCCCCCCGACAGGGAAGGGAAAAGAGACCCAGTACTTC
.,TRBD2,TRBV6-6,TRBJ2-1,CASVSSGLYEQFF,TGTGCCAGCGTCTCTAGCGGGCTCTATGAGCAGTTCTTC
.,.,TRBV9,TRBJ2-1,CASSRAASSYNEQFF,TGTGCCAGCAGCCGGGCGGCCAGCTCCTACAATGAGCAGTTCTTC
.,TRBD1,TRBV7-9,TRBJ2-6,CASSPRQGMFTGANVLTF,TGTGCCAGCAGCCCGCGACAGGGTATGTTCACTGGGGCCAACGTCCTGACTTTC
.,TRBD2,TRBV11-2,TRBJ2-1,CASSLGTSGRAGEQFF,TGTGCCAGCAGCTTAGGTACTAGCGGGAGGGCTGGTGAGCAGTTCTTC
.,TRBD2,TRBV5-1,TRBJ2-3,CASSFSGGGDTQYF,TGCGCCAGCAGCTTTAGCGGGGGAGGGGATACGCAGTATTTT
.,.,TRBV7-9,TRBJ1-5,CASSLGESNQPQHF,TGTGCCAGCAGCTTAGGGGAGAGCAATCAGCCCCAGCATTTT
.,.,TRBV7-9,TRBJ1-1,CASSLAGYTEAFF,TGTGCCAGCAGCTTAGCGGGGTACACTGAAGCTTTCTTT
.,.,TRBV4-2,TRBJ2-3,CASSRRGRGSYTDTQYF,TGTGCCAGCAGCCGAAGAGGGAGAGGATCTTACACAGATACGCAGTATTTT
.,.,TRBV11-2,TRBJ2-2,CASSLEYRTPGRNGELFF,TGTGCCAGCAGCTTAGAGTACAGGACCCCGGGAAGGAACGGGGAGCTGTTTTTT
.,.,TRBV7-8,TRBJ2-7,CASSTRQGGEQYF,TGTGCCAGCAGCACTCGACAGGGAGGCGAGCAGTACTTC
.,.,TRBV19,TRBJ1-3,CASSDGSSGNTIYF,TGTGCCAGTTCGGACGGTAGCTCTGGAAACACCATATATTTT
.,.,TRBV7-9,TRBJ1-3,CASGGDNSGNTIYF,TGTGCCAGCGGGGGCGACAACTCTGGAAACACCATATATTTT
.,TRBD2,TRBV19,TRBJ2-7,CASSKTSGSSYEQYF,TGTGCCAGTAGTAAGACTAGCGGAAGCTCCTACGAGCAGTACTTC
.,.,TRBV7-8,TRBJ2-7,CASSLVVRGVSDEQYF,TGTGCCAGCAGCTTAGTGGTGCGGGGAGTGAGCGACGAGCAGTACTTC
.,.,TRBV25-1,TRBJ1-4,CASSKGLRAEKLFF,TGTGCCAGCAGTAAGGGCCTGAGGGCGGAAAAACTGTTTTTT
.,.,TRBV5-6,TRBJ1-5,CASSSGDQPQHF,TGTGCCAGCAGCTCAGGGGATCAGCCCCAGCATTTT
.,.,TRBV18,TRBJ2-3,CASSPNQNTDTQYF,TGTGCCAGCTCACCAAATCAGAATACAGATACGCAGTATTTT
.,.,TRBV19,TRBJ2-7,CASSSQTGSYEQYF,TGTGCCAGTAGTTCCCAGACAGGATCCTACGAGCAGTACTTC
.,TRBD1,TRBV4-1,TRBJ1-5,CASSQSGGTGPQPQHF,TGCGCCAGCAGCCAATCCGGAGGGACAGGGCCCCAGCCCCAGCATTTT
.,TRBD1,TRBV7-9,TRBJ2-5,CASSLGRDSQETQYF,TGTGCCAGCAGCCTGGGAAGGGACAGCCAAGAGACCCAGTACTTC
.,.,TRBV30,TRBJ1-1,CAWSRGVGGQNTEAFF,TGTGCCTGGAGTAGGGGAGTCGGGGGACAAAACACTGAAGCTTTCTTT
.,.,TRBV5-6,TRBJ2-5,CASEYQETQYF,TGTGCCAGCGAGTACCAAGAGACCCAGTACTTC
.,.,TRBV7-9,TRBJ2-2,CASSLTTGELFF,TGTGCCAGCAGCTTGACCACCGGGGAGCTGTTTTTT
.,TRBD1,TRBV5-6,TRBJ2-7,CASSLVGSAGGQGYEQYF,TGTGCCAGCAGCTTGGTTGGCAGCGCAGGGGGCCAAGGTTACGAGCAGTACTTC
few,.,TRBV19,TRBJ2-2,CASSIRLPGELFF,TGTGCCAGTAGTATCCGACTTCCCGGGGAGCTGTTTTTT
.,.,TRBV10-3,TRBJ2-5,CATDVGTGETQYF,TGTGCCACCGACGTAGGTACAGGAGAGACCCAGTACTTC
.,.,TRBV28,TRBJ2-1,CASSLRSHVSYNEQFF,TGTGCCAGCAGTTTAAGATCCCATGTATCCTACAATGAGCAGTTCTTC
few,.,TRBV28,TRBJ1-2,CASGNRVGYTF,TGTGCCAGCGGGAACAGGGTCGGCTACACCTTC
.,.,TRBV12-5,TRBJ1-1,CASGLVREAFF,TGTGCTAGTGGTTTGGTAAGGGAAGCTTTCTTT
.,TRBD2,TRBV19,TRBJ2-5,CASSPQREGLRETQYF,TGTGCCAGTAGTCCGCAGCGGGAGGGCCTCCGAGAGACCCAGTACTTC